The rows below give T cell receptor beta chains drawn from one sample of a study of cytomegalovirus exposure and HLA in healthy donors. The protocol was immunoSEQ multiplex PCR, while the TCRdb copy is restricted to in-frame clones and leaves out a portion. The profile shows approximately 180,000 clones, 84% of them singletons. The sequencing input was PBMCs. All receptors derive from a girl under 18 in good health and CMV-seropositive. Both conserved end residues are part of each CDR3. D genes are given only for firm matches. Some rows have no size entry. The others give once, few or many, or a class for an expanded clone.

CDR3 | DNA | D | J | V | size
CASSKVTGGGQVAYEQYF | TGCGCCAGCAGCAAAGTGACAGGGGGTGGACAGGTTGCCTACGAGCAGTACTTC | TRBD1 | TRBJ2-7 | TRBV5-1 | once
CASRYTGTNYGYTF | TGTGCCAGCAGATACACAGGGACTAACTATGGCTACACCTTC | . | TRBJ1-2 | TRBV5-4 | .
CASSLLQPISDSFPYEQYF | TGTGCCAGCAGTTTACTACAACCAATCTCGGACAGTTTTCCCTACGAGCAGTACTTC | . | TRBJ2-7 | TRBV27 | .
CAISEASARGAFF | TGTGCCATCAGTGAGGCCTCCGCAAGGGGAGCTTTCTTT | . | TRBJ1-1 | TRBV10-3 | .
CASSQAGGYGYTF | TGCGCCAGCAGCCAAGCAGGGGGCTATGGCTACACCTTC | TRBD1 | TRBJ1-2 | TRBV4-1 | .
CASSEGWSRFGQYF | TGTGCCAGCAGTGAAGGGTGGTCCAGATTTGGGCAGTACTTC | . | TRBJ2-7 | TRBV2 | .
CASRFSGGLPETQYF | TGTGCCAGCAGGTTCTCGGGGGGGCTTCCAGAGACCCAGTACTTC | TRBD2 | TRBJ2-5 | TRBV6-5 | .
CASSLDRNYGYTF | TGTGCCAGCAGCTTAGACAGAAACTATGGCTACACCTTC | . | TRBJ1-2 | TRBV11-3 | .
CASSPTGAAFGYTF | TGTGCCAGCAGTCCCACAGGGGCCGCTTTCGGCTACACCTTC | TRBD1 | TRBJ1-2 | TRBV6-5 | .
CASSIPGTEAFF | TGTGCCAGTAGTATTCCGGGTACTGAAGCTTTCTTT | . | TRBJ1-1 | TRBV19 | .
CASSQPGGKGYEQYF | TGTGCCAGCAGCCAGCCAGGGGGGAAGGGCTACGAGCAGTACTTC | . | TRBJ2-7 | TRBV6-5 | .
CASRTKAPGGNEQFF | TGCGCCAGCAGGACGAAGGCCCCCGGGGGGAATGAGCAGTTCTTC | TRBD2 | TRBJ2-1 | TRBV5-1 | .
CASSPNSFYEQYF | TGTGCCAGCAGCCCAAACTCCTTCTACGAGCAGTACTTC | . | TRBJ2-7 | TRBV6-1 | .
CASSQGDRGPASYGYTF | TGTGCCAGCAGCCAGGGGGACAGGGGGCCGGCTTCCTATGGCTACACCTTC | TRBD1 | TRBJ1-2 | TRBV5-6 | .
CASSPGQGAYEQYF | TGCGCCAGCAGCCCGGGACAGGGGGCTTACGAGCAGTACTTC | TRBD1 | TRBJ2-7 | TRBV5-1 | .
CASRPTGGAYNEQFF | TGTGCCAGCAGGCCGACAGGGGGCGCATACAATGAGCAGTTCTTC | TRBD1 | TRBJ2-1 | TRBV5-6 | once
CATGGGGGNTIYF | TGTGCCACCGGCGGAGGAGGTGGAAACACCATATATTTT | . | TRBJ1-3 | TRBV15 | .
CASSLFERQEAFF | TGTGCCAGCAGCTTGTTTGAGAGACAAGAAGCTTTCTTT | . | TRBJ1-1 | TRBV5-5 | .
CAISESVGGNGYTF | TGTGCCATCAGTGAGTCGGTGGGGGGGAATGGCTACACCTTC | . | TRBJ1-2 | TRBV10-3 | .
CASSLSTDTQYF | TGTGCCAGCAGCCTGAGCACAGATACGCAGTATTTT | . | TRBJ2-3 | TRBV5-4 | once
CASSATGATNEKLFF | TGTGCCAGCAGCGCGACAGGTGCAACTAATGAAAAACTGTTTTTT | . | TRBJ1-4 | TRBV7-6 | few
CASSPRPDIANQPQHF | TGTGCCAGCAGCCCCCGACCAGACATCGCCAATCAGCCCCAGCATTTT | . | TRBJ1-5 | TRBV9 | .
CASSLDRVGTGELFF | TGCGCCAGCAGCCTGGACAGGGTCGGCACCGGGGAGCTGTTTTTT | TRBD1 | TRBJ2-2 | TRBV5-1 | .
CASGGQGVSYEQYF | TGTGCCAGCGGTGGACAGGGGGTCTCCTACGAGCAGTACTTC | TRBD1 | TRBJ2-7 | TRBV2 | .
CASSVGDGGAQETQYF | TGTGCCAGCAGCGTAGGGGACGGGGGGGCCCAAGAGACCCAGTACTTC | TRBD2 | TRBJ2-5 | TRBV9 | .
CASGLDLAQGDNEKLFF | TGTGCTAGTGGTTTGGACCTAGCGCAGGGTGATAATGAAAAACTGTTTTTT | . | TRBJ1-4 | TRBV12-5 | .
CASSLGPTYEQYF | TGTGCCAGCAGTTTGGGCCCCACCTACGAGCAGTACTTC | . | TRBJ2-7 | TRBV27 | .